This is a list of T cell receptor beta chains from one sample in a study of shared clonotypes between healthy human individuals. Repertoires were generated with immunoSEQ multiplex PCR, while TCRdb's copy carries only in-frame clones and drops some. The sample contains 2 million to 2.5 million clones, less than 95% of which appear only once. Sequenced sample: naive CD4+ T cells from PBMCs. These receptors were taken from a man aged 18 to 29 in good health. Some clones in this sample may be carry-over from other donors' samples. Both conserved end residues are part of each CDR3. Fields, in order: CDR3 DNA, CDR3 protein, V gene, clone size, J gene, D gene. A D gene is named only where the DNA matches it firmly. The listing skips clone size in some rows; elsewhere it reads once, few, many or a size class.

TGTGCCAGCAGCTTCGGGGGTGGTGGCAATCAGCCCCAGCATTTT CASSFGGGGNQPQHF TRBV7-2 NA TRBJ1-5 NA
TGTGCCAGCAGCCTCAGACTCCTGAACACTGAAGCTTTCTTT CASSLRLLNTEAFF TRBV14 NA TRBJ1-1 NA
TGTGCCAGTAGTAGGGTAACAGGGGGCCCAGAGACCCAGTACTTC CASSRVTGGPETQYF TRBV19 once TRBJ2-5 TRBD1
TGTGCCAGCAGCTTCGCCGGGACCCGTGCGTTCTTC CASSFAGTRAFF TRBV11-2 NA TRBJ2-1 NA
TGTGCCAGCAGCCCGGAGGTGACTAATGAAAAACTGTTTTTT CASSPEVTNEKLFF TRBV5-4 once TRBJ1-4 NA
TGTGCCAGCAGTCCCGGGGGCAGGGGTTCCTACAATGAGCAGTTCTTC CASSPGGRGSYNEQFF TRBV6-6 NA TRBJ2-1 NA
TGCGCCAGCAGTCCGGGTCAGTCTCAAGAGACCCAGTACTTC CASSPGQSQETQYF TRBV10-1 NA TRBJ2-5 NA
TGTGCCAGCAGCTTGCTACAGGGAGGTCAGCCCCAGCATTTT CASSLLQGGQPQHF TRBV5-6 NA TRBJ1-5 NA
TGTGCCAGCAGTGACCTCGGACTAGGCCAAGAGACCCAGTACTTC CASSDLGLGQETQYF TRBV25-1 NA TRBJ2-5 TRBD2
TGTGCCATCAGTAAACAGTACCAGGGAACCGGGGAGCTGTTTTTT CAISKQYQGTGELFF TRBV10-3 NA TRBJ2-2 NA
TGTGCCAGCAGTAATAGAGGAGGCTCCTACAATGAGCAGTTCTTC CASSNRGGSYNEQFF TRBV25-1 NA TRBJ2-1 NA
TGTGCCAACTCAGTTGGGCGTGCTAGCACAGATACGCAGTATTTT CANSVGRASTDTQYF TRBV7-9 NA TRBJ2-3 NA
TGTGCCAGCAGTACAGGGGGTTTTTCCGGGGAGCTGTTTTTT CASSTGGFSGELFF TRBV28 NA TRBJ2-2 TRBD1
TGTGCCAGCAGCTTGGGACACCCCCCCTACGAGCAGTACTTC CASSLGHPPYEQYF TRBV7-2 NA TRBJ2-7 NA
TGTGCCAGCAGTGGACAGGGGAGAGGCTCACCCCTCCACTTT CASSGQGRGSPLHF TRBV25-1 NA TRBJ1-6 TRBD1
TGCGCCAGTGCTGTTGGGACAGGGGCCTACGAGCAGTACTTC CASAVGTGAYEQYF TRBV5-1 NA TRBJ2-7 TRBD1
TGTGCCAGCGGACAGGGGATCTACGAGCAGTACTTC CASGQGIYEQYF TRBV2 NA TRBJ2-7 TRBD1
TGCAGCGCGACAAACGTCCAAGAGACCCAGTACTTC CSATNVQETQYF TRBV29-1 NA TRBJ2-5 NA
TGTGCCAGCAGCTTGGTTGCGGAAGCTAACTATGGCTACACCTTC CASSLVAEANYGYTF TRBV7-9 once TRBJ1-2 NA
TGTGCCATCAGTGAGTCCCTGAAAGGGGAAGCTTTCTTT CAISESLKGEAFF TRBV10-3 NA TRBJ1-1 NA
TGTGCCAGCAGGGTACCCGGACAGGGGGCCACTGAAGCTTTCTTT CASRVPGQGATEAFF TRBV28 NA TRBJ1-1 TRBD1
TGTGCCAGCTCACCCCTAGCGGGAACCCACGAGCAGTACTTC CASSPLAGTHEQYF TRBV18 NA TRBJ2-7 TRBD2
TGTGCCAGCAGCCAAGTTGGACAGGCCACTTCCTACGAGCAGTACTTC CASSQVGQATSYEQYF TRBV4-2 NA TRBJ2-7 TRBD1
TGTGCCAGCAGTTACTCCTTGACAGGGTCTAATGAAAAACTGTTTTTT CASSYSLTGSNEKLFF TRBV6-5 NA TRBJ1-4 TRBD1
TGTGCCAGCTCACCACAAGGATTTTTTCCCTACGAGCAGTACTTC CASSPQGFFPYEQYF TRBV18 NA TRBJ2-7 NA
TGTGCCACCCAAGGGGAGGGCCCCTACGAGCAGTACTTC CATQGEGPYEQYF TRBV11-2 NA TRBJ2-7 TRBD2
TGTGCCAGCTCACCCCGGACAGCTAGCTCCTACAATGAGCAGTTCTTC CASSPRTASSYNEQFF TRBV18 NA TRBJ2-1 NA
TGTGCCAGCAGCTTGAAGGGTCGCGATACGCAGTATTTT CASSLKGRDTQYF TRBV5-4 NA TRBJ2-3 NA
TGCACCAGCAGCCCCCCCGGTCCAAGCTCTGGAAACACCATATATTTT CTSSPPGPSSGNTIYF TRBV1 NA TRBJ1-3 NA
TGTGCCAGTAGTGTTCAGTCTTTTTCTGGAAACACCATATATTTT CASSVQSFSGNTIYF TRBV19 NA TRBJ1-3 NA
TGTGCCAGCAGCCCAACAGGGCTAGCCAAAAACATTCAGTACTTC CASSPTGLAKNIQYF TRBV27 NA TRBJ2-4 NA
TGCGCCAGCAGCTGGGGTCAGGGTTCCGAGACCCAGTACTTC CASSWGQGSETQYF TRBV5-1 NA TRBJ2-5 NA
TGTGCCAGCAGCTCACAGGTAGATACGCAGTATTTT CASSSQVDTQYF TRBV5-4 once TRBJ2-3 NA
TGCAGCGTTGAAGATATTAGGGCACATGGGCAGTTCTTC CSVEDIRAHGQFF TRBV29-1 once TRBJ2-1 NA
TGTGCCAGCAGCCCCCAAATTGGTAAGAGCAACACTGAAGCTTTCTTT CASSPQIGKSNTEAFF TRBV9 NA TRBJ1-1 NA
TGCGCCAGCAGCTTGGACCCGAGCCTAGCCAAAAACATTCAGTACTTC CASSLDPSLAKNIQYF TRBV5-1 NA TRBJ2-4 NA
TGTGCCAGCAGCGGGGCAGGGGGTAGAAACTATGGCTACACCTTC CASSGAGGRNYGYTF TRBV9 NA TRBJ1-2 TRBD1
TGTGCCACCATAAAGCGGAACACCGGGGAGCTGTTTTTT CATIKRNTGELFF TRBV19 NA TRBJ2-2 NA
TGTGCCAGCATCACTGACACAAACTATGGCTACACCTTC CASITDTNYGYTF TRBV6-5 NA TRBJ1-2 NA
TGTGCCAGTTCAGTAACCGAGGCACAAGAGACCCAGTACTTC CASSVTEAQETQYF TRBV6-5 NA TRBJ2-5 NA
TGTGCCATCAGTGAGGGGGACCCTGAAGCTTTCTTT CAISEGDPEAFF TRBV10-3 NA TRBJ1-1 NA
TGTGCCAGCAGTCCGAAGCGGGAGGGCCGTTCTGAGCAGTTCTTC CASSPKREGRSEQFF TRBV2 NA TRBJ2-1 TRBD2
TGTGCCAGCAGCGTCGACAGGGGTGGAGAAAAACTGTTTTTT CASSVDRGGEKLFF TRBV9 once TRBJ1-4 TRBD1
TGCGCCAGCAGCCAGAATCCGGGCGGGGCCCACCAAGAGACCCAGTACTTC CASSQNPGGAHQETQYF TRBV4-1 NA TRBJ2-5 NA
TGTGCCAGCAGCTTGGCCGGGAATCCGAACACTGAAGCTTTCTTT CASSLAGNPNTEAFF TRBV5-4 NA TRBJ1-1 NA